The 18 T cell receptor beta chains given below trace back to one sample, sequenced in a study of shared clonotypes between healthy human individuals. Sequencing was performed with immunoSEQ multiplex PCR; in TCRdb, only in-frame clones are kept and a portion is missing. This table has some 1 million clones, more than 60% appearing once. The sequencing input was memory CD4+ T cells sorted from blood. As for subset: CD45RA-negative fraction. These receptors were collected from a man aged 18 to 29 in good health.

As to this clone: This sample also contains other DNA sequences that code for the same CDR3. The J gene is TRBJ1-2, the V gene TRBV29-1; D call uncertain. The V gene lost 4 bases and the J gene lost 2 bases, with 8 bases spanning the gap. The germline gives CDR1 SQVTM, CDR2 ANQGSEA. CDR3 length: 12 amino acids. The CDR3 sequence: CSVGASNYGYTF. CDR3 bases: TGCAGCGTTGGGGCGAGCAACTATGGCTACACCTTC.

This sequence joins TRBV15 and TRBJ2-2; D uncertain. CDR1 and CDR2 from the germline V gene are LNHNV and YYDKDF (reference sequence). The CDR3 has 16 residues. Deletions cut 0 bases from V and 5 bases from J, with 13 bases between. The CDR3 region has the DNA TGTGCCACCAGCAGAGATTCAAACGTTATGACCGGGGAGCTGTTTTTT. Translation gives CATSRDSNVMTGELFF.

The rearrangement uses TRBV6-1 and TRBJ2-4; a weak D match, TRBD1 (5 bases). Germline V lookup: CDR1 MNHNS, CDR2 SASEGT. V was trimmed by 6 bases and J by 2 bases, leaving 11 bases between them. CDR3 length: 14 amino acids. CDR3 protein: CASRLTGSKNIQYF. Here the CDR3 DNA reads TGTGCCAGCAGACTCACAGGTTCCAAAAACATTCAGTACTTC.

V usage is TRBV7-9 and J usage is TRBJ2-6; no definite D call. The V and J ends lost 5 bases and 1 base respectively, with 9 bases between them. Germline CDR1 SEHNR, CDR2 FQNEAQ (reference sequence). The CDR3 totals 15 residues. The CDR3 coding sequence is TGTGCCAGCAGCCCACTTGGTTCTGGGGCCAACGTCCTGACTTTC. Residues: CASSPLGSGANVLTF.

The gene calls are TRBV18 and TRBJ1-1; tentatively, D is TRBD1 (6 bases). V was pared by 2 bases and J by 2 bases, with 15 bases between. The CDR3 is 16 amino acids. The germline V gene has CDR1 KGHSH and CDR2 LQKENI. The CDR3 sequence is CASSPNADSHNTEAFF. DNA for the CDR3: TGTGCCAGCTCACCAAACGCGGACAGTCACAACACTGAAGCTTTCTTT.

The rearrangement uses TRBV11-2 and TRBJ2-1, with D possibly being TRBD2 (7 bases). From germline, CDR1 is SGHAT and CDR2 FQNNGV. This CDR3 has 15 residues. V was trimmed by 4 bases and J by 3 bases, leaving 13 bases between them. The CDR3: CASSSTGGLYNEQFF. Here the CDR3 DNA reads TGTGCCAGCAGCTCTACGGGGGGCCTCTACAATGAGCAGTTCTTC.

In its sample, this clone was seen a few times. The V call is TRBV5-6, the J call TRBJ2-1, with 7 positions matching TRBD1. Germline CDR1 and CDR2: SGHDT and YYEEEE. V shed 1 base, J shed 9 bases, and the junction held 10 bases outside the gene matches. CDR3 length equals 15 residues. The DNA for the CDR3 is TGTGCCAGCAGCTTGAACAGGGGATTAGATGGTGAGCAGTTCTTC. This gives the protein CASSLNRGLDGEQFF. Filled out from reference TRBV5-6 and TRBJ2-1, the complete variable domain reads DAGVTQSPTHLIKTRGQQVTLRCSPKSGHDTVSWYQQALGQGPQFIFQYYEEEERQRGNFPDRFSGHQFPNYSSELNVNALLLGDSALYLCASSLNRGLDGEQFFGPGTRLTVL.

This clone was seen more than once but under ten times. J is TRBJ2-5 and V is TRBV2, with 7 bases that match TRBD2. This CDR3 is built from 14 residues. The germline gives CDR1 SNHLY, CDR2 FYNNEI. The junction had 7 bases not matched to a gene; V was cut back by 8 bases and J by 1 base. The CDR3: CASLWRGTQETQYF. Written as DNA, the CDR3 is TGTGCCAGCCTCTGGCGGGGGACCCAAGAGACCCAGTACTTC.

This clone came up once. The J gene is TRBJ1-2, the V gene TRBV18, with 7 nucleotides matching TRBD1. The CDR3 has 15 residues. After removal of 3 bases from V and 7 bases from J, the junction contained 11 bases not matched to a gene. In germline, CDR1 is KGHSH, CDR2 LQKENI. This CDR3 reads CASSPGQDALGGYTF. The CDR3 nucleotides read TGTGCCAGCTCACCCGGACAGGACGCCTTAGGTGGCTACACCTTC.

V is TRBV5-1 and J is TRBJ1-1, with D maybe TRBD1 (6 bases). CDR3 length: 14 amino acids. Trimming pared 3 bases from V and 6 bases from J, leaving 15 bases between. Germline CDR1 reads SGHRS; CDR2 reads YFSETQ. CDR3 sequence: CASSYQDRGSEAFF. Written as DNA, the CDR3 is TGCGCCAGCAGCTATCAGGACAGAGGCTCTGAAGCTTTCTTT.

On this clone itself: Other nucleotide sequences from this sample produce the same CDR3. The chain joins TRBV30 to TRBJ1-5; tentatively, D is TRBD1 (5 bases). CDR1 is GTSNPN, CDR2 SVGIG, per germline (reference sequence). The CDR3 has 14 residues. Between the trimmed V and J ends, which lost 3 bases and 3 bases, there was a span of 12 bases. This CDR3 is CAWSRDSNNQPQHF. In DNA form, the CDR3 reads TGTGCCTGGAGCCGAGACAGTAACAATCAGCCCCAGCATTTT.

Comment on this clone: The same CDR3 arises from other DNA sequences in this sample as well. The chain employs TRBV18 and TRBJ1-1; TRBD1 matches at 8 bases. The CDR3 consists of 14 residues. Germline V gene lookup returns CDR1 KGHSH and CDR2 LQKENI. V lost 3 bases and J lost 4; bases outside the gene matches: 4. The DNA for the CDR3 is TGTGCCAGCTCACCGCGACAGGGGATCACTGAAGCTTTCTTT. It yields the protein CASSPRQGITEAFF.

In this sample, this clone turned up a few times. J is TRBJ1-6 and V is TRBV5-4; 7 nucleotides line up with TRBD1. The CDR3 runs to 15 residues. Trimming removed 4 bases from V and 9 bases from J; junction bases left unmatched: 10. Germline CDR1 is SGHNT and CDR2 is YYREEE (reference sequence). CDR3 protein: CASSLRQGTGSPLHF. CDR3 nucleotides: TGTGCCAGCAGCCTTCGACAGGGAACAGGTTCACCCCTCCACTTT.

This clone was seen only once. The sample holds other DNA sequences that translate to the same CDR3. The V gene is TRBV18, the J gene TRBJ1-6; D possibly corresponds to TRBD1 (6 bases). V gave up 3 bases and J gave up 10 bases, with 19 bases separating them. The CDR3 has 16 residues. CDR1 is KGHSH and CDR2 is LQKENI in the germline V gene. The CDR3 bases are TGTGCCAGCTCACCCGGTATTGCCGGGGGCATCTCACCCCTCCACTTT. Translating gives CASSPGIAGGISPLHF.

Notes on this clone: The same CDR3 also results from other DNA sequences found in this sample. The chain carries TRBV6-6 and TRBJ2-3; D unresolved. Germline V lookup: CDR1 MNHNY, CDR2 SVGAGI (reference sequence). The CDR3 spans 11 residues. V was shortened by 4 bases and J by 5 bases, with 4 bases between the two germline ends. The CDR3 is CASSSVDTQYF. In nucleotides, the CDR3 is TGTGCCAGCAGTTCTGTAGATACGCAGTATTTT.

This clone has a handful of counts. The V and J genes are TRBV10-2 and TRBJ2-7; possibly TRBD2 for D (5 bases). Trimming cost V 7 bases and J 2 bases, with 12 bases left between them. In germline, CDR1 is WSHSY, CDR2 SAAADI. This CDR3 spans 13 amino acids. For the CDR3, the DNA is TGCGCCAGCACTTGGACTGTAGCCTACGAGCAGTACTTC. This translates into CASTWTVAYEQYF.

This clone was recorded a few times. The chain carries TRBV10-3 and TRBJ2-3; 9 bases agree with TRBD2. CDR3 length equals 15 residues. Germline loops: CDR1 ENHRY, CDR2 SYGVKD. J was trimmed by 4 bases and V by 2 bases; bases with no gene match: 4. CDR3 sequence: CAISEGGRESDTQYF. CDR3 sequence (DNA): TGTGCCATCAGTGAGGGCGGGAGGGAATCAGATACGCAGTATTTT.

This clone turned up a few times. The CDR3 here is CASSEYGDLAGANVLTF. The CDR3 DNA reads as TGTGCCAGCAGTGAATATGGGGATCTGGCTGGGGCCAACGTCCTGACTTTC. The V call is TRBV2, the J call TRBJ2-6; no firm D call. Germline loops: CDR1 SNHLY, CDR2 FYNNEI. With 2 bases removed from V and 2 bases from J, the gap between germline ends came to 13 bases. This CDR3 comprises 17 residues.